This TCR beta chain is drawn from a study of cytomegalovirus exposure and HLA in healthy donors. Notes on the study in general: Previously analyzed data showed that most TCR beta V segments were productive at a frequency of about 87% or about 30%. CMV serostatus alone was available as immune exposure information.

As to this clone: Its antigen is currently unknown.

Trimming stripped 4 bases from V and 5 bases from J, with 15 bases between. The germline gives CDR1 SGHRS, CDR2 YFSETQ. The CDR3 contains 14 residues. This PCR relied on a set of 60 Vbeta primers and 13 Jbeta primers. The method was immunoSEQ multiplex PCR; TCRdb's version includes in-frame clones alone and lacks a portion of them. Found here are approximately 140,000 clones, around three quarters of them singletons; the top ten hold roughly 6.2%. This TCR derives from a woman aged 35 to 49 in good health and CMV-seropositive. The V gene is TRBV5-1, the J gene TRBJ1-1; D gene uncertain. Sequencing was done on a sample of PBMCs. The CDR3 here is CASSPSMSRTEAFF. The CDR3 region has the DNA TGCGCCAGCAGCCCCTCCATGTCCCGGACTGAAGCTTTCTTT.